Reported below is one T cell receptor beta chain. One end of the junction varies from germline; a read error may be responsible. The germline V gene encodes CDR1 SGDLS and CDR2 YYNGEE. This CDR3 region has 15 residues. This specimen comes from a study of blood T cell repertoires in COVID-19. In the study overall: Acute-phase and convalescent COVID-19 samples originated in the United States, Italy and Spain. PBMCs, B-cell-depleted T cells, or T cells provided the cDNA or gDNA that made up the material.

In the original processing: Amplifying reference gene primers gave estimates of nucleated cell counts. The protocol was immunoSEQ multiplex PCR, while the TCRdb copy is restricted to in-frame clones and leaves out a portion. V and J calls and clone size are as listed in that table; D and trimming were resolved from the DNA. This sample has some 71,000 clones, with 80% to 90% found just once. Material for sequencing was peripheral blood. The chain has TRBV9 and TRBJ2-1; no firm D call. The clonotype originates from a woman in her forties or fifties with acute or convalescent COVID-19. CDR3 in amino acids: CASSDPPDTYNEQFF. The CDR3 DNA reads as TGTGCCAGCAGCGACCCCCCCGACACCTATAATGAGCAGTTCTTC.